Listed here are 18 T cell receptor beta chains from one sample, sequenced in a study of blood T cell repertoires in COVID-19. Assay: immunoSEQ multiplex PCR; the TCRdb copy retains only in-frame clones and omits some. The sample includes hundreds of thousands of clones, about 86% of them seen just once. The sample taken for sequencing was PBMCs or T cells enriched from blood (not recorded which). All receptors come from a woman in her 50s in a cohort exposed to, infected with or recovered from COVID-19 (not recorded which).

This clone was observed a single time. CDR3 amino acids: CASSLTGGVGYTF. CDR3 in DNA: TGTGCCAGCAGCTTGACAGGGGGCGTCGGCTACACCTTC. This chain connects TRBV5-4 to TRBJ1-2, with TRBD1 matching 9 bases. V shed 1 base, J shed 8 bases, and the junction held 3 bases outside the gene matches. The CDR3 is 13 residues long. CDR1 is SGHNT and CDR2 is YYREEE in the germline V gene (reference sequence).

This clone was detected a few times. The chain has TRBV5-4 and TRBJ1-1; D remains ambiguous. The V gene lost 0 bases and the J gene lost 4 bases, with 10 bases spanning the gap. The CDR3 extends over 14 amino acids. Germline assignment: CDR1 SGHNT and CDR2 YYREEE (reference sequence). CDR3 region: CASSLEQTFTEAFF. The DNA of the CDR3 is TGTGCCAGCAGCTTGGAACAAACATTCACTGAAGCTTTCTTT.

The chain uses TRBV6-2 or TRBV6-3 and TRBJ2-1, with 11 bases that match TRBD2. Germline CDR1 and CDR2: MNHEY and SVGEGT. The CDR3 has 16 residues. Losses at the gene ends were 5 bases for V and 0 bases for J; bases not matched to a gene: 3. In DNA form, the CDR3 reads TGTGCCAGCAGTCGACTAGCGGGGAGCTCCTACAATGAGCAGTTCTTC. Translated, it gives CASSRLAGSSYNEQFF.

CDR3 bases: TGTGCCAGCAGTTATACAGACGTACGCACTGAAGCTTTCTTT. Translating gives CASSYTDVRTEAFF. The J gene is TRBJ1-1, the V gene TRBV28; D uncertain. Germline loops: CDR1 MDHEN, CDR2 SYDVKM. The CDR3 extends over 14 amino acids. Trimming shortened V by 4 bases and J by 4 bases, and 13 bases separated the two germline ends.

A word on this clone: The junction shows a germline mismatch at one end, possibly a read error. V usage is TRBV7-7 and J usage is TRBJ1-2; 7 nucleotides line up with TRBD1. The length of the CDR3 is 13 residues. In germline, CDR1 is SSHAT, CDR2 FNYEAQ (reference sequence). CDR3 region: CASSPMTGSGYTF. As DNA, the CDR3 is TGTGCTAGCAGCCCCATGACAGGGTCTGGCTACACCTTC.

The chain has TRBV27 and TRBJ2-3; perhaps TRBD2 as D (6 bases). Germline V gene sequence: CDR1 MNHEY, CDR2 SMNVEV (reference sequence). This CDR3 region has 17 residues. V lost 7 bases and J lost 8, with 28 bases in between. The CDR3 DNA reads as TGTGCCAGCAAAAGGACCGGGGACCATTTATTGGGAGGTACGCAGTATTTT. This codes for CASKRTGDHLLGGTQYF.

V is TRBV9 and J is TRBJ2-7; weak D call: TRBD1 (5 bases). Germline assignment: CDR1 SGDLS and CDR2 YYNGEE. Trimming left V 9 bases short and J 3 bases short, with 16 bases between. The CDR3 has 13 amino acids. CDR3 loop: CANQSRAYYEQYF. CDR3 DNA sequence: TGTGCCAACCAATCCAGGGCTTACTACGAGCAGTACTTC. Based on the CDR3 plus reference TRBV9 and TRBJ2-7, the full variable domain is DSGVTQTPKHLITATGQRVTLRCSPRSGDLSVYWYQQSLDQGLQFLIQYYNGEERAKGNILERFSAQQFPDLHSELNLSSLELGDSALYFCANQSRAYYEQYFGPGTRLTVT.

This sequence joins TRBV4-1 and TRBJ2-5, with D tentatively TRBD2 (5 bases). The length of the CDR3 is 13 residues. Germline lookup yields CDR1 MGHRA and CDR2 YSYEKL. The ends were cut back, 5 bases at V and 3 bases at J, with 10 bases in the middle. The DNA for the CDR3 is TGCGCCAGCAGCGCCTTCGGGGAAGAGACCCAGTACTTC. This codes for CASSAFGEETQYF.

This chain uses TRBV18 with TRBJ1-4; 9 bases match TRBD1. In germline, CDR1 is KGHSH, CDR2 LQKENI. The CDR3 sequence is 15 residues long. V trimming: 4 bases; J trimming: 7 bases; junction bases outside the gene matches: 7. CDR3 amino acids: CASSRDRDWGEKLFF. CDR3 bases: TGTGCCAGCTCACGGGACAGGGATTGGGGTGAAAAACTGTTTTTT.

The rearrangement joins TRBV25-1 to TRBJ1-3, with D maybe TRBD1 (5 bases). Trimming pared 5 bases from V and 1 base from J, leaving 9 bases between. The CDR3 loop spans 14 amino acids. The germline V gene encodes CDR1 MGHDK and CDR2 SYGVNS. The CDR3, as DNA: TGTGCCAGCAGTCTGGGGCATTCTGGAAACACCATATATTTT. This encodes CASSLGHSGNTIYF.

This chain uses TRBV19 with TRBJ2-7, with TRBD1 matching 7 bases. J gave up 4 bases and V 5 bases, and 5 bases lay outside the gene matches. CDR1 and CDR2 from the germline V gene are LNHDA and SQIVND (reference sequence). This CDR3 region has 13 residues. CDR3 DNA sequence: TGTGCCAGTAGTGCTCGACAGGGATACGAGCAGTACTTC. Translating gives CASSARQGYEQYF.

This chain connects TRBV5-1 to TRBJ2-1; D is uncertain. The CDR3 covers 14 residues. With 3 bases removed from V and 4 bases from J, the gap between germline ends came to 11 bases. CDR1 and CDR2 from the germline V gene are SGHRS and YFSETQ. Here the CDR3 DNA reads TGCGCCAGCAGCTATGGTGAAGCTTACAATGAGCAGTTCTTC. This encodes CASSYGEAYNEQFF.

The chain recombines TRBV5-6 with TRBJ1-4, with D possibly TRBD1 on 6 matching bases. The CDR3 loop spans 16 amino acids. The germline CDR1 and CDR2 sequences are SGHDT and YYEEEE. The ends were cut back, 5 bases at V and 2 bases at J, with 16 bases in the middle. This CDR3 is CASRLTGGGTNEKLFF. The CDR3 DNA sequence: TGTGCCAGCAGATTAACGGGGGGCGGCACTAATGAAAAACTGTTTTTT.

This clone was observed a handful of times. Here the CDR3 DNA reads TGCGCCAGCAGCCAGGAACGGACAGGGTCGGTGCCCCAGCATTTT. This translates into CASSQERTGSVPQHF. The gene calls are TRBV4-1 and TRBJ1-5; TRBD1 matches at 8 bases. Germline V gene sequence: CDR1 MGHRA, CDR2 YSYEKL. After removal of 3 bases from V and 9 bases from J, the junction contained 10 bases not matched to a gene. This CDR3 is built from 15 residues.

The chain couples TRBV7-9 to TRBJ2-2; TRBD1 aligns across 7 bases. CDR3 size: 16 residues. J lost 0 bases, V lost 4 bases, and 5 bases had no gene match. CDR1 and CDR2 from the germline V gene are SEHNR and FQNEAQ (reference sequence). CDR3 nucleotide sequence: TGTGCCAGCAGCTCTCCTGGGACAGCGAACACCGGGGAGCTGTTTTTT. This encodes CASSSPGTANTGELFF.

This chain uses TRBV5-1 with TRBJ1-6; the match to TRBD1 covers 8 bases. This CDR3 contains 15 residues. The ends lost 0 bases at V and 7 bases at J; junction bases unmatched: 3. Germline V gene lookup returns CDR1 SGHRS and CDR2 YFSETQ. CDR3 protein: CASSLDTGGNSPLHF. Written as DNA, the CDR3 is TGCGCCAGCAGCTTGGACACAGGGGGAAATTCACCCCTCCACTTT.

V and J are TRBV2 and TRBJ1-5, with 8 bases aligning to TRBD1. The germline CDR1 and CDR2 sequences are SNHLY and FYNNEI. The CDR3 sequence is 15 residues long. The ends lost 10 bases at V and 7 bases at J; junction bases unmatched: 15. The CDR3 DNA sequence: TGTGCCAACAGAGAGGACAGGGCGGGCCGCCAGCCCCAGCATTTT. Amino acid sequence: CANREDRAGRQPQHF.

The chain uses TRBV19 and TRBJ2-3, with D hard to call. Germline CDR1 reads LNHDA; CDR2 reads SQIVND (reference sequence). This CDR3 has 14 residues. Between the trimmed V and J ends, which lost 0 bases and 3 bases, there was a span of 7 bases. The DNA for the CDR3 is TGTGCCAGTAGTATAGACAAAGCAACAGATACGCAGTATTTT. It is translated as CASSIDKATDTQYF.